This TCR beta chain stems from a study of cytomegalovirus exposure and HLA in healthy donors. Notes on the study in general: The authors considered a cluster of highly shared sequence variants likely to be a sequencing artifact. The study labeled fewer than 200 TCR beta chains cytomegalovirus-associated.

As for this clone: The antigen remains undetermined.

CDR3 length: 16 amino acids. CDR1 and CDR2 (germline): MDHEN, SYDVKM. The V end was cut by 5 bases, the J end by 3 bases, with 16 bases between. 60 Vbeta and 13 Jbeta primers were used in PCR. Profiling relied on immunoSEQ multiplex PCR, and the TCRdb table lists in-frame clones only, not all of them. This sample has 110,000 or so clones; 70% to 85% occur once, and the top ten carry about 2.7%. The sequenced sample consisted of PBMCs. The TCR originated in a woman younger than 35 in good health and CMV-seronegative. This chain uses TRBV28 with TRBJ2-2; TRBD2 might be the D (7 bases). The CDR3 region has the DNA TGTGCCAGCAGTCCCCTACGGGGGGCGCACACCGGGGAGCTGTTTTTT. Translation gives CASSPLRGAHTGELFF.